This passage covers 28 T cell receptor beta chains from one sample sequenced in a study of neoadjuvant nivolumab and ipilimumab in lung cancer. Only in-frame clones appear in the TCRdb table, and some are missing; sequencing was by immunoSEQ multiplex PCR. The sample holds 20,000 or so clones, 76% seen once. The material was tumor tissue, obtained after neoadjuvant nivolumab, alone or with ipilimumab, at or shortly before surgery. The source of these receptors is an adult with non-small cell lung cancer.

V usage is TRBV6-5 and J usage is TRBJ2-7; D is perhaps TRBD2 (5 bases). V shed 2 bases and J shed 4 bases, with 6 bases lying between them. Per the germline V gene, CDR1 is MNHEY and CDR2 is SVGAGI. The CDR3 is 12 amino acids. The CDR3 DNA reads TGTGCCAGCAGTTACCGGGGATACGAGCAGTACTTC. This gives the protein CASSYRGYEQYF.

V and J are TRBV7-9 and TRBJ1-2, with 11 bases fitting TRBD1. This CDR3 region has 16 residues. V dropped 6 bases and J dropped 8; count of bases not matched to a gene: 14. Germline CDR1 reads SEHNR; CDR2 reads FQNEAQ (reference sequence). The DNA for the CDR3 is TGTGCCAGCAGTAAAAGGACAGGGGGCGCATCTTACGGCTACACCTTC. This gives the protein CASSKRTGGASYGYTF.

This clone was detected only a few times. The chain employs TRBV6-1 and TRBJ1-2; D gene unclear. Germline loops: CDR1 MNHNS, CDR2 SASEGT. V lost 4 bases to trimming and J lost 2 bases, with 8 bases between them. The CDR3 consists of 13 residues. The CDR3 bases are TGTGCCAGCAGTGTCGGCAGCAACTATGGCTACACCTTC. Residues: CASSVGSNYGYTF.

The rearrangement uses TRBV5-4 and TRBJ1-2; 7 bases match TRBD1. V lost 3 bases, J lost 2 bases, and 4 bases stayed unmatched. CDR3 length: 14 amino acids. Germline loops: CDR1 SGHNT, CDR2 YYREEE (reference sequence). Here the CDR3 DNA reads TGTGCCAGCAGCTCGGGACAGATCAACTATGGCTACACCTTC. It yields the protein CASSSGQINYGYTF.

V is TRBV5-1 and J is TRBJ2-7, with TRBD1 matching over 8 bases. The CDR3 is made up of 16 amino acids. Germline CDR1 and CDR2: SGHRS and YFSETQ. The ends lost 4 bases at V and 0 bases at J; junction bases unmatched: 9. This chain's CDR3 is CASSPNRGEGSYEQYF. The DNA for the CDR3 is TGCGCCAGCAGCCCCAACAGGGGGGAAGGCTCCTACGAGCAGTACTTC.

This clone ranks as medium-sized. The chain carries TRBV7-8 and TRBJ2-7; 9 bases are shared with TRBD2. V gave up 5 bases and J gave up 5 bases; unmatched junction bases: 10. CDR3 size: 15 residues. Per germline, CDR1 SGHVS and CDR2 FQNEAQ. Written as DNA, the CDR3 is TGTGCCAGCAGCCGTACTAGCGGGTGGGGGGACGAGCAGTACTTC. Amino acids: CASSRTSGWGDEQYF. The complete variable domain, with remaining parts taken from reference TRBV7-8 and TRBJ2-7, reads GAGVSQSPRYKVAKRGQDVALRCDPISGHVSLFWYQQALGQGPEFLTYFQNEAQLDKSGLPSDRFFAERPEGSVSTLKIQRTQQEDSAVYLCASSRTSGWGDEQYFGPGTRLTVT.

The chain is built from TRBV19 and TRBJ2-2, with 7 bases matching TRBD1. The CDR3 length is 14 residues. Germline trimming cut 5 bases from V and 4 bases from J; bases unmatched to any gene: 4. Germline V gives CDR1 LNHDA, CDR2 SQIVND (reference sequence). The CDR3 DNA reads as TGTGCCAGTAGTGTGGACAGGACCACCGGGGAGCTGTTTTTT. As protein: CASSVDRTTGELFF.

This chain uses TRBV29-1 with TRBJ2-2; perhaps TRBD1 as D (7 bases). Trimming shortened V by 4 bases and J by 6 bases, and 15 bases separated the two germline ends. Germline-derived CDR1 and CDR2 are SQVTM and ANQGSEA. The CDR3 covers 14 residues. The CDR3 DNA reads as TGCAGCGTTGGTGTCAGGGGGGAGGCCGGGGAGCTGTTTTTT. This gives the protein CSVGVRGEAGELFF.

This clone showed up just once. The rearrangement links TRBV9 to TRBJ2-3; D is ambiguous. In germline, CDR1 is SGDLS, CDR2 YYNGEE. With 2 bases removed from V and 0 bases from J, the gap between germline ends came to 10 bases. The CDR3 loop spans 15 amino acids. CDR3: CASSVYGVSTDTQYF. CDR3 in DNA: TGTGCCAGCAGCGTGTACGGAGTTAGCACAGATACGCAGTATTTT. Together with reference TRBV9 and TRBJ2-3, the CDR3 gives the full variable domain: DSGVTQTPKHLITATGQRVTLRCSPRSGDLSVYWYQQSLDQGLQFLIQYYNGEERAKGNILERFSAQQFPDLHSELNLSSLELGDSALYFCASSVYGVSTDTQYFGPGTRLTVL.

J is TRBJ2-7 and V is TRBV7-3; D is undetermined. This CDR3 has 14 amino acids. The V end was cut by 5 bases, the J end by 4 bases, with 15 bases between. Germline CDR1 SGHTA, CDR2 FQGTGA. The CDR3 sequence: CASSPGLASYEQYF. In DNA form, the CDR3 reads TGTGCCAGCAGCCCGGGTCTGGCTTCTTACGAGCAGTACTTC.

The genes are TRBV30 and TRBJ2-7; unclear D gene. Trimming pared 0 bases from V and 3 bases from J, leaving 6 bases between. The CDR3 is 12 amino acids. CDR1 GTSNPN and CDR2 SVGIG come from the germline V gene (reference sequence). The CDR3 here is CAWSVHGYEQYF. The CDR3 nucleotides are TGTGCCTGGAGTGTACACGGCTACGAGCAGTACTTC.

The chain has TRBV20-1 and TRBJ2-7; D might be TRBD1 (6 bases). The V gene lost 6 bases and the J gene lost 3 bases, with 9 bases spanning the gap. CDR3 size: 11 residues. In germline, CDR1 is DFQATT, CDR2 SNEGSKA (reference sequence). CDR3 in DNA: TGCAGTGCGTCACAGGGCTACGAGCAGTACTTC. Translation: CSASQGYEQYF.

CDR3 nucleotide sequence: TGTGCCAGCAGTGGCCTGGGGACCTCGGTCGAGACCCAGTACTTC. Translating it yields CASSGLGTSVETQYF. This chain connects TRBV2 to TRBJ2-5; D assignment may be TRBD1 or TRBD2 (5 bases each). Germline V CDR1 and CDR2: SNHLY, FYNNEI. This CDR3 has 15 residues. V was shortened by 4 bases and J by 5 bases, with 17 bases between the two germline ends.

This chain uses TRBV7-9 with TRBJ1-2; a weak D match, TRBD1 (5 bases). This CDR3 region has 13 residues. Germline V gene data show CDR1 as SEHNR and CDR2 as FQNEAQ (reference sequence). The V and J ends lost 4 bases and 7 bases respectively, with 13 bases between them. In nucleotides, the CDR3 is TGTGCCAGCAGCTCTCCCGGGGACTTTGGCTACACCTTC. Amino acids: CASSSPGDFGYTF.

The chain has TRBV2 and TRBJ2-3; D is ambiguous. Trimming took off 4 bases at V and 2 bases at J, with 4 bases between the two ends. Germline CDR1 reads SNHLY; CDR2 reads FYNNEI. The CDR3 contains 12 residues. CDR3 DNA sequence: TGTGCCAGCAGTGTCCTCACAGATACGCAGTATTTT. Its protein product is CASSVLTDTQYF.

This clone was observed once. The chain combines TRBV4-3 with TRBJ2-7; TRBD2 matches 10 bases. The CDR3 has 18 amino acids. Germline values: CDR1 LGHNA, CDR2 YSLEER. With 2 bases clipped from V and 3 bases from J, the junction kept 13 bases outside the gene matches. This chain's CDR3 is CASSQQLPGLAANYEQYF. The CDR3, as DNA: TGCGCCAGCAGCCAACAACTTCCTGGACTAGCGGCGAACTACGAGCAGTACTTC.

This clone was seen a handful of times. The rearrangement links TRBV7-6 to TRBJ2-7; possible D gene TRBD2, 5 bases. V was cut by 0 bases and J by 4 bases, with 13 bases left in between. CDR1 SGHVS and CDR2 FNYEAQ come from the germline V gene. The CDR3 loop spans 15 amino acids. The CDR3 is CASSLALGSWYEQYF. In DNA, the CDR3 is TGTGCCAGCAGCTTAGCGTTGGGGAGTTGGTACGAGCAGTACTTC.

The J gene is TRBJ1-2, the V gene TRBV6-5; 8 bases are a match to TRBD1. Looked up from germline, CDR1 is MNHEY and CDR2 is SVGAGI. This CDR3 spans 14 amino acids. J gave up 6 bases and V 4 bases, and 7 bases lay outside the gene matches. CDR3 region: CASSFGQGANGYTF. CDR3 sequence (DNA): TGTGCCAGCAGTTTCGGGCAGGGGGCGAATGGCTACACCTTC.

The J gene is TRBJ1-5, the V gene TRBV2; tentatively, D is TRBD1 (6 bases). The CDR3 has 17 residues. The V end lost 1 base, the J end lost 1 base, and 14 bases lay between the germline ends. CDR1 is SNHLY and CDR2 is FYNNEI in the germline V gene. Here the CDR3 DNA reads TGTGCCAGCAGTGAAGGGTTGGCGGGGGCGAGCAATCAGCCCCAGCATTTT. It yields the protein CASSEGLAGASNQPQHF.

The rearrangement joins TRBV5-1 to TRBJ2-3, with 9 bases aligning to TRBD2. CDR3 length: 14 amino acids. V dropped 1 base and J dropped 7; count of bases not matched to a gene: 4. CDR1 and CDR2 (germline): SGHRS, YFSETQ. The CDR3 region is CASSLLASGNTQYF. Written as DNA, the CDR3 is TGCGCCAGCAGCTTGCTGGCTAGCGGGAATACGCAGTATTTT.

This clone was counted only a few times. The chain has TRBV5-1 and TRBJ2-3, with a tentative D call TRBD2 (5 bases). V lost 2 bases, J lost 5 bases, and 12 bases lay in between. The CDR3 runs 14 residues. Germline CDR1 SGHRS, CDR2 YFSETQ. CDR3 in amino acids: CASSFSDQRDTQYF. In DNA form, the CDR3 reads TGCGCCAGCAGCTTTAGCGACCAGCGAGATACGCAGTATTTT.

The genes are TRBV28 and TRBJ1-1; perhaps TRBD1 as D (5 bases). The germline CDR1 and CDR2 sequences are MDHEN and SYDVKM. The CDR3 is made up of 12 amino acids. Between the trimmed V and J ends, which lost 4 bases and 10 bases, there was a span of 13 bases. The CDR3 DNA is TGTGCCAGCAGTTCCCCGTTTGGGGGAGCTTTCTTT. Translating gives CASSSPFGGAFF.

The chain has TRBV7-2 and TRBJ2-7; D possibly uses TRBD1 or TRBD2 (5 bases each). The germline CDR1 and CDR2 sequences are SGHTA and FQGNSA. The CDR3 runs 15 residues. Trimming shortened V by 5 bases and J by 0 bases, and 14 bases separated the two germline ends. The CDR3 DNA is TGTGCCAGCAGCCCGCAGGAGGACACCTCCTACGAGCAGTACTTC. Protein: CASSPQEDTSYEQYF.

This sequence joins TRBV6-5 and TRBJ1-1; no clear D gene. V lost 0 bases to trimming and J lost 1 base, with 9 bases between them. The CDR3 covers 15 residues. The germline V gene encodes CDR1 MNHEY and CDR2 SVGAGI. The CDR3 here is CASSYSWGGNTEAFF. In DNA form, the CDR3 reads TGTGCCAGCAGTTACTCTTGGGGAGGGAACACTGAAGCTTTCTTT.

In this sample, this clone turned up once. CDR3 in amino acids: CASSLIIGGGYEQFF. The CDR3 region has the DNA TGTGCCAGCAGCTTAATCATCGGGGGTGGCTATGAGCAGTTCTTC. The chain combines TRBV7-9 with TRBJ2-1, with a weak D call TRBD2 (6 bases). V gave up 2 bases and J gave up 8 bases, with 16 bases separating them. The CDR3 totals 15 residues. Germline CDR1 SEHNR, CDR2 FQNEAQ (reference sequence). The full variable domain, in which reference TRBV7-9 and TRBJ2-1 provide the parts outside the CDR3, is DTGVSQNPRHKITKRGQNVTFRCDPISEHNRLYWYRQTLGQGPEFLTYFQNEAQLEKSRLLSDRFSAERPKGSFSTLEIQRTEQGDSAMYLCASSLIIGGGYEQFFGPGTRLTVL.

The chain uses TRBV19 and TRBJ2-7, with D perhaps TRBD1 (6 bases). V was clipped by 4 bases and J by 0 bases, with 10 bases between them. In germline, CDR1 is LNHDA, CDR2 SQIVND (reference sequence). The CDR3 spans 14 residues. The CDR3, as DNA: TGTGCCAGTAGTAGGGGCAGGGGCTCCTACGAGCAGTACTTC. This gives the protein CASSRGRGSYEQYF. Combining the CDR3 with reference TRBV19 and TRBJ2-7 gives the whole variable domain DGGITQSPKYLFRKEGQNVTLSCEQNLNHDAMYWYRQDPGQGLRLIYYSQIVNDFQKGDIAEGYSVSREKKESFPLTVTSAQKNPTAFYLCASSRGRGSYEQYFGPGTRLTVT.

The rearrangement links TRBV27 to TRBJ1-1, with D possibly being TRBD1 (5 bases). The CDR3 consists of 14 residues. Germline CDR1 is MNHEY and CDR2 is SMNVEV (reference sequence). V was clipped by 3 bases and J by 1 base, with 9 bases between them. CDR3 loop: CASSFRQRNTEAFF. DNA of the CDR3: TGTGCCAGCAGTTTTCGACAGCGGAACACTGAAGCTTTCTTT.

The chain combines TRBV11-1 with TRBJ2-3; D may be TRBD2 (6 bases). The germline V and J ends were trimmed by 7 bases and 6 bases, with 14 bases remaining between them. The CDR3 length is 13 residues. The germline gives CDR1 SGHAT, CDR2 FQDESV (reference sequence). CDR3 bases: TGTGCCAGCACCCCGGAGGGCCTCGATACGCAGTATTTT. Protein: CASTPEGLDTQYF. The full variable domain, rest sourced from reference TRBV11-1 and TRBJ2-3, is EAEVAQSPRYKITEKSQAVAFWCDPISGHATLYWYRQILGQGPELLVQFQDESVVDDSQLPKDRFSAERLKGVDSTLKIQPAELGDSAMYLCASTPEGLDTQYFGPGTRLTVL.